This TCR beta chain was captured in a study of T cell responses to AZD1222 COVID-19 vaccine. With respect to this clone: Antigen unknown.

V was pared by 4 bases and J by 1 base, with 7 bases of the junction left unmatched. This CDR3 spans 16 amino acids. Looked up from germline, CDR1 is SGDLS and CDR2 is YYNGEE. Only in-frame clones appear in the TCRdb table, and some are missing; sequencing was by immunoSEQ multiplex PCR. The sample carries around 120,000 clones, 80% to 90% recorded once. Findings of the study overall: The number of AZD1222 recipients seropositive at baseline was only five to seven.

This TCR derives from an adult in good health. Sequencing used peripheral blood, obtained on day 0 of MenACWY control vaccination. The chain has TRBV9 and TRBJ2-2, with 7 bases matching TRBD1. CDR3 in amino acids: CASSPRTGGNTGELFF. Here the CDR3 DNA reads TGTGCCAGCAGCCCCCGGACAGGCGGGAACACCGGGGAGCTGTTTTTT. Full variable domain (rest looked up from reference TRBV9 and TRBJ2-2): DSGVTQTPKHLITATGQRVTLRCSPRSGDLSVYWYQQSLDQGLQFLIQYYNGEERAKGNILERFSAQQFPDLHSELNLSSLELGDSALYFCASSPRTGGNTGELFFGEGSRLTVL.